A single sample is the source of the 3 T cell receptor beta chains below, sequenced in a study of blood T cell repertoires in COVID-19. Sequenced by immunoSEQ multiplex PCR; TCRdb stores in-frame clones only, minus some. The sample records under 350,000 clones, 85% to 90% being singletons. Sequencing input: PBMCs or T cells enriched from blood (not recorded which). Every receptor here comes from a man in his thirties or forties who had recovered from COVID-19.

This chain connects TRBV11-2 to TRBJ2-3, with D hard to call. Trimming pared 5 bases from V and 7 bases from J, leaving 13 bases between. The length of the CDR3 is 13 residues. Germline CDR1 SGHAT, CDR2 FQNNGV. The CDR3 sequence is CASSASIMNTQYF. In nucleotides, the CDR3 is TGTGCCAGCAGCGCGAGTATCATGAATACGCAGTATTTT.

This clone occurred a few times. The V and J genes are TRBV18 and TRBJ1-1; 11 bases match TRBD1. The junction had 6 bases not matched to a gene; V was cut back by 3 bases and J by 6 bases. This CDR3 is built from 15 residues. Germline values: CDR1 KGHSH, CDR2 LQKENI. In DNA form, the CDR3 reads TGTGCCAGCTCACCCGTTGGGACAGGGGGGGCTGAAGCTTTCTTT. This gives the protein CASSPVGTGGAEAFF.

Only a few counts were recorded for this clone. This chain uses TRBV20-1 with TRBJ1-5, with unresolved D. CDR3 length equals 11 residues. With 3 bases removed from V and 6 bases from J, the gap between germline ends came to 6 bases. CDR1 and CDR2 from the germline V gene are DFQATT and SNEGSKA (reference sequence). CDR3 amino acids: CSASQAQPQHF. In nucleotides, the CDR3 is TGCAGTGCTAGTCAGGCTCAGCCCCAGCATTTT.